The following is a T cell receptor beta chain sequence with its context. These data come from a study of blood T cell repertoires in COVID-19. The CDR3 contains 15 residues. Losses at the gene ends were 2 bases for V and 5 bases for J; bases not matched to a gene: 2. Germline values: CDR1 MNHEY, CDR2 SMNVEV (reference sequence). Assay: immunoSEQ multiplex PCR; the TCRdb copy retains only in-frame clones and omits some. The table lists around 250,000 clones, 80% to 90% of them singletons. This study enrolled people aged 18 to 89 from about two dozen US geographic areas. Donors of Cohort 3 who recovered were those that had two negative PCRs, clearance, or symptom resolution.

This chain uses TRBV27 with TRBJ1-6; 8 bases are shared with TRBD1. Specimen: PBMCs or T cells enriched from blood (not recorded which). The sequence was obtained from a woman aged 50 to 60 who had recovered from COVID-19. In DNA form, the CDR3 reads TGTGCCAGCAGTTTACTGGACAGGGATAATTCACCCCTCCACTTT. Translated: CASSLLDRDNSPLHF.